These 12 T cell receptor beta chains were sequenced from one sample in a study of blood T cell repertoires in COVID-19. Sequenced by immunoSEQ multiplex PCR; TCRdb stores in-frame clones only, minus some. The data show approximately 470,000 clones, 70% to 90% seen once. Specimen: peripheral blood. Every receptor here comes from a human donor in a cohort sampled during active COVID-19.

This clone occurred once. The chain recombines TRBV27 with TRBJ2-1; 8 bases line up with TRBD2. This CDR3 has 15 amino acids. Germline trimming cut 3 bases from V and 4 bases from J; bases unmatched to any gene: 5. The germline gives CDR1 MNHEY, CDR2 SMNVEV (reference sequence). In DNA form, the CDR3 reads TGTGCCAGCAGTTTTTTAGCGGGAATTTACAATGAGCAGTTCTTC. Its translation: CASSFLAGIYNEQFF.

V and J are TRBV6-1 and TRBJ2-4, with D unresolved. Germline V CDR1 and CDR2: MNHNS, SASEGT. The CDR3 covers 17 residues. Trimming removed 2 bases from V and 0 bases from J, with 14 bases in between. This CDR3 reads CASSESGELGAKNIQYF. The CDR3 DNA sequence: TGTGCCAGCAGTGAATCTGGAGAGTTGGGAGCCAAAAACATTCAGTACTTC.

The gene calls are TRBV6-4 and TRBJ2-1, with a possible D match to TRBD2 (6 bases). There are 16 residues in the CDR3. Trimming pared 4 bases from V and 8 bases from J, leaving 21 bases between. Germline V CDR1 and CDR2: MRHNA, SNTAGT. CDR3 protein: CASSGGLASRSDEQFF. The DNA for the CDR3 is TGTGCCAGCAGTGGGGGACTCGCTAGCCGAAGTGATGAGCAGTTCTTC.

The chain combines TRBV7-2 with TRBJ1-2, with a possible D match to TRBD1 (5 bases). Between the trimmed V and J ends, which lost 5 bases and 4 bases, there was a span of 8 bases. Germline V CDR1 and CDR2: SGHTA, FQGNSA. The CDR3 is 12 amino acids. The CDR3 DNA is TGTGCCAGCAGCGTGGGGGGCTATGGCTACACCTTC. Translation gives CASSVGGYGYTF.

The J gene is TRBJ1-1, the V gene TRBV11-2; D is undetermined. V was trimmed by 1 base and J by 8 bases, leaving 17 bases between them. The CDR3 has 15 amino acids. The germline CDR1 and CDR2 sequences are SGHAT and FQNNGV. CDR3 bases: TGTGCCAGCAGCTTAGGCGGCTACGGTCCCACGGAAGCTTTCTTT. The encoded protein is CASSLGGYGPTEAFF.

This rearrangement joins TRBV15 to TRBJ2-5; weak D call: TRBD2 (6 bases). This CDR3 comprises 15 residues. Germline V gene sequence: CDR1 LNHNV, CDR2 YYDKDF (reference sequence). Deletions cut 6 bases from V and 0 bases from J, with 14 bases between. CDR3 nucleotide sequence: TGTGCCACCAGGGGCAGGTGGGGGGACCAAGAGACCCAGTACTTC. Its translation is CATRGRWGDQETQYF.

V is TRBV6-2 or TRBV6-3 and J is TRBJ1-2, with D perhaps matching TRBD1 (5 bases). Trimming shortened V by 6 bases and J by 4 bases, and 21 bases separated the two germline ends. The CDR3 length is 16 residues. From germline, CDR1 is MNHEY and CDR2 SVGEGT. The CDR3 coding sequence is TGTGCCAGCAGCCCTAACAGGCGGGGGAATGGCTATGGCTACACCTTC. Its protein is CASSPNRRGNGYGYTF.

Points on this clone: The same CDR3 also results from other DNA sequences found in this sample. The chain employs TRBV5-1 and TRBJ2-2; D may be TRBD2 (6 bases). Germline V lookup: CDR1 SGHRS, CDR2 YFSETQ. This CDR3 is 15 amino acids long. Trimming cost V 0 bases and J 4 bases, with 10 bases left between them. CDR3 loop: CASSLVQGGTGELFF. In nucleotides, the CDR3 is TGCGCCAGCAGCTTGGTCCAGGGAGGCACCGGGGAGCTGTTTTTT.

The rearrangement links TRBV5-1 to TRBJ2-1; 12 bases line up with TRBD2. V shed 0 bases and J 9 bases; nucleotides not matched to a gene: 7. The CDR3 is 16 amino acids. CDR1 and CDR2 from the germline V gene are SGHRS and YFSETQ. The CDR3 bases are TGCGCCAGCAGCTTGGGGTCTAGCGGGAGGGCCGGTGAGCAGTTCTTC. This codes for CASSLGSSGRAGEQFF.

V gene TRBV5-4 combines with J gene TRBJ2-1; 10 bases are a match to TRBD2. The CDR3 covers 16 residues. With V trimmed by 6 bases and J by 6 bases, 12 bases remained unmatched. From germline, CDR1 is SGHNT and CDR2 YYREEE (reference sequence). CDR3 sequence: CASTHGGLAGVNEQFF. For the CDR3, the DNA is TGTGCCAGCACCCACGGCGGGCTAGCGGGAGTCAATGAGCAGTTCTTC.

On this clone: This sample includes further DNA sequences coding for the same CDR3. This chain links TRBV18 with TRBJ1-1; TRBD1 matches 8 bases. V shed 1 base, J shed 0 bases, and the junction held 1 base outside the gene matches. The CDR3 has 15 amino acids. Germline-derived CDR1 and CDR2 are KGHSH and LQKENI. The CDR3 DNA sequence: TGTGCCAGCTCACCACAGACAGGGGTGAACACTGAAGCTTTCTTT. It encodes CASSPQTGVNTEAFF. The whole variable domain, remainder taken from reference TRBV18 and TRBJ1-1, is NAGVMQNPRHLVRRRGQEARLRCSPMKGHSHVYWYRQLPEEGLKFMVYLQKENIIDESGMPKERFSAEFPKEGPSILRIQQVVRGDSAAYFCASSPQTGVNTEAFFGQGTRLTVV.

The J gene is TRBJ2-5, the V gene TRBV29-1; D perhaps matches TRBD1 (5 bases). This CDR3 spans 12 amino acids. Germline lookup yields CDR1 SQVTM and CDR2 ANQGSEA. V was cut by 2 bases and J by 5 bases, with 9 bases left in between. The chain's CDR3 is CSVERGIETQYF. CDR3 DNA: TGCAGCGTTGAAAGGGGAATCGAGACCCAGTACTTC.